This T cell receptor (beta chain) came from a study of T-cell memory formation after mild COVID-19. MiXCR, applied by TCRdb to the 5' RACE reads, yields one record per CDR3 protein. The sample has 300,000 to 400,000 distinct CDR3 sequences; over 10% are singletons. Study results and limitations: Contracting clones localized mainly to CM and EM when CD4+ and mainly to EMRA when CD8+.

In this sample, this clonotype turned up many times. Its antigen remains unidentified. CDR3 length: 12 residues. V shed 4 bases and J shed 6 bases, with 10 bases lying between them. CDR1 and CDR2 (germline): SGHRS, YFSETQ. The sample comprised PBMCs or a T cell subset sorted from them (not recorded which). V and J are TRBV5-1 and TRBJ1-2; D is unresolved. The sequence came from a man aged 18 to 35 who had mild COVID-19 (a few samples of this study predate the infection). Cell type and time point are not known. Here the CDR3 reads CASSTTEDGYTF. DNA for the CDR3: TGCGCCAGCAGCACCACAGAGGATGGCTACACCTTC.